This T cell receptor beta chain was identified during a study of T cell responses to AZD1222 COVID-19 vaccine. Overall study results and limits: There were repertoire samples only from the period after the peak T cell response.

For this clone: The antigen is undetermined.

Losses at the gene ends were 8 bases for V and 2 bases for J; bases not matched to a gene: 6. The CDR3 length is 15 residues. Germline loops: CDR1 SGHVS, CDR2 FNYEAQ. Sequencing used immunoSEQ multiplex PCR; TCRdb keeps in-frame clones, though not all of them. The table has some 110,000 clones, roughly nine tenths seen once; the top ten hold about 1.5%. The receptor was isolated from an adult in good health. The genes are TRBV7-6 and TRBJ2-1; TRBD2 aligns across 10 bases. The sample consisted of peripheral blood, taken on day 0 of AZD1222 vaccination. CDR3: CASGNLAGAYNEQFF. The CDR3 DNA sequence: TGTGCCAGCGGAAATCTAGCGGGGGCCTACAATGAGCAGTTCTTC.